Sequencing of this TCR beta chain was carried out in a study of shared clonotypes between healthy human individuals. Study-wide results and limits: Larger estimated richness was generally recorded for naive subsets relative to memory subsets.

As concerns this clone: Its antigen remains unidentified.

Profiled with immunoSEQ multiplex PCR; TCRdb holds only in-frame clones, not every one. The profile shows 2 million to 2.5 million clones, approximately 96% of them singletons. CDR3 length: 16 residues. The germline gives CDR1 SGHDT, CDR2 YYEEEE. Trimming removed 7 bases at V and 3 bases at J, with 17 bases between. The TCR comes from a man between 18 and 29 years old in good health. Sequenced input: naive CD4+ T cells sorted from blood. Documented subset: CD45RA+ positively selected. The chain combines TRBV5-6 with TRBJ1-6, with a tentative D call TRBD1 (5 bases). The CDR3 DNA is TGTGCCAGCTCGGACGGGGGGAGGTTCTATAATTCACCCCTCCACTTT. Protein: CASSDGGRFYNSPLHF.